This T cell receptor (beta chain) was identified in a study of blood T cell repertoires in COVID-19. Turning to the study itself: Nucleic acid was either cDNA or gDNA, and it came from T cells, B-cell-depleted T cells, or PBMCs.

This clone has a handful of counts. Methods used by the authors: Estimates of nucleated cell counts were drawn from the amplification of reference gene primers. Clones were sequenced by immunoSEQ multiplex PCR, and TCRdb holds only the in-frame ones, with some missing. V, J and clone size derive from that table, while D and trimming were established from the DNA sequence. Of some 190,000 clones in the sample, around 80% were seen once. V was pared by 6 bases and J by 5 bases, with 6 bases of the junction left unmatched. The CDR3 loop spans 15 amino acids. The germline gives CDR1 LNHDA, CDR2 SQIVND (reference sequence).

The sequenced sample consisted of PBMCs or T cells enriched from blood (not recorded which). The chain uses TRBV19 and TRBJ2-1; TRBD1 aligns across 11 bases. The clonotype comes from a woman in her 50s with acute COVID-19. CDR3 sequence: CASRMPGQGDNEQFF. The CDR3 DNA follows: TGTGCCAGTAGGATGCCGGGACAGGGGGACAATGAGCAGTTCTTC.